These T cell receptor beta chains were read from a single sample in a study of identical twins. From the 5' RACE reads, TCRdb called clonotypes with MiXCR, one entry per CDR3 protein. Among 450,000 or so distinct CDR3 sequences listed, 24% were seen once. This sample also appeared in a second study, on T cells expressing NK-cell markers.

The sequenced material came from CD4+ T cells sorted from blood. These receptors all come from a woman under 30 in good health. The CDR3 runs from the conserved cysteine through the conserved F or W. A D gene is named only where the DNA matches it firmly. Size tells how often a clone was seen (once, few, many) or the class of an expanded clone, and some rows leave it out.

D gene: TRBD1; J gene: TRBJ2-7; clone size: few; V gene: TRBV10-3; CDR3 protein: CAISVRQGAGEQYF; CDR3 DNA: TGTGCCATCAGTGTGAGACAGGGGGCGGGCGAGCAGTACTTC
D gene: TRBD1; J gene: TRBJ1-2; clone size: -; V gene: TRBV12-3/TRBV12-4; CDR3 protein: CASTKDRVGGYTF; CDR3 DNA: TGTGCCAGCACCAAGGACAGGGTTGGTGGCTACACCTTC
D gene: TRBD2; J gene: TRBJ2-1; clone size: -; V gene: TRBV20-1; CDR3 protein: CSVQTGTSFYNEQFF; CDR3 DNA: TGCAGTGTTCAGACCGGGACTAGTTTCTACAATGAGCAGTTCTTC
D gene: TRBD2; J gene: TRBJ2-3; clone size: -; V gene: TRBV6-5; CDR3 protein: CASSYSGLASDTQYF; CDR3 DNA: TGTGCCAGCAGTTATTCCGGACTAGCCTCAGATACGCAGTATTTT
D gene: TRBD2; J gene: TRBJ2-7; clone size: -; V gene: TRBV3-1; CDR3 protein: CASSQGSGGAYEQYF; CDR3 DNA: TGTGCCAGCAGCCAAGGTAGCGGGGGGGCCTACGAGCAGTACTTC
D gene: -; J gene: TRBJ1-6; clone size: few; V gene: TRBV19; CDR3 protein: CASSIERSPLHF; CDR3 DNA: TGTGCCAGTAGTATAGAACGTTCACCCCTCCACTTT
D gene: TRBD1; J gene: TRBJ2-5; clone size: once; V gene: TRBV7-8; CDR3 protein: CASSSGQGRETQYF; CDR3 DNA: TGTGCCAGCAGTTCCGGACAGGGTCGAGAGACCCAGTACTTC
D gene: -; J gene: TRBJ2-7; clone size: many; V gene: TRBV4-3; CDR3 protein: CASSQALANGYEQYF; CDR3 DNA: TGCGCCAGCAGCCAAGCTCTAGCGAATGGCTACGAGCAGTACTTC
D gene: TRBD2; J gene: TRBJ2-3; clone size: -; V gene: TRBV6-1; CDR3 protein: CASRILALSTDTQYF; CDR3 DNA: TGTGCCAGCAGGATACTAGCGCTTAGCACAGATACGCAGTATTTT
D gene: -; J gene: TRBJ2-3; clone size: -; V gene: TRBV15; CDR3 protein: CATSRDPTDTQYF; CDR3 DNA: TGTGCCACCAGCAGAGATCCCACGGATACGCAGTATTTT
D gene: -; J gene: TRBJ2-1; clone size: -; V gene: TRBV4-3; CDR3 protein: CASSYRQGGNNEQFF; CDR3 DNA: TGCGCCAGCAGCTACAGACAGGGAGGAAACAATGAGCAGTTCTTC
D gene: -; J gene: TRBJ2-3; clone size: few; V gene: TRBV12-3/TRBV12-4; CDR3 protein: CASSSPQSSTDTQYF; CDR3 DNA: TGTGCCAGCAGCTCTCCCCAGTCTAGCACAGATACGCAGTATTTT
D gene: -; J gene: TRBJ2-7; clone size: few; V gene: TRBV12-3/TRBV12-4; CDR3 protein: CASSYHSYEQYF; CDR3 DNA: TGTGCCAGCAGTTACCACTCCTACGAGCAGTACTTC
D gene: -; J gene: TRBJ1-5; clone size: -; V gene: TRBV6-5; CDR3 protein: CASSYRTPENQPQHF; CDR3 DNA: TGTGCCAGCAGTTATCGGACACCGGAGAATCAGCCCCAGCATTTT
D gene: -; J gene: TRBJ2-5; clone size: few; V gene: TRBV29-1; CDR3 protein: CSAWVGETQYF; CDR3 DNA: TGCAGTGCCTGGGTTGGGGAGACCCAGTACTTC
D gene: -; J gene: TRBJ1-4; clone size: -; V gene: TRBV10-3; CDR3 protein: CAISEAGDEKLFF; CDR3 DNA: TGTGCCATCAGTGAGGCAGGGGACGAAAAACTGTTTTTT
D gene: -; J gene: TRBJ2-7; clone size: -; V gene: TRBV5-1; CDR3 protein: CASSSPSTSSYEQYF; CDR3 DNA: TGCGCCAGCAGCTCCCCTAGCACGAGCTCCTACGAGCAGTACTTC
D gene: -; J gene: TRBJ1-1; clone size: -; V gene: TRBV7-2; CDR3 protein: CASSPSGGHPEAFF; CDR3 DNA: TGTGCCAGCAGCCCGTCGGGTGGGCACCCTGAAGCTTTCTTT
D gene: -; J gene: TRBJ2-5; clone size: -; V gene: TRBV5-1; CDR3 protein: CASSSLPGAQETQYF; CDR3 DNA: TGCGCCAGCAGCTCCTTACCGGGAGCCCAAGAGACCCAGTACTTC
D gene: TRBD2; J gene: TRBJ2-7; clone size: -; V gene: TRBV6-1; CDR3 protein: CASSRSPTSGYSYEQYF; CDR3 DNA: TGTGCCAGCAGTCGGTCCCCAACTAGCGGGTACTCCTACGAGCAGTACTTC
D gene: TRBD1; J gene: TRBJ1-2; clone size: -; V gene: TRBV20-1; CDR3 protein: CSADTGTGPYGYTF; CDR3 DNA: TGCAGTGCTGATACCGGGACAGGGCCCTATGGCTACACCTTC
D gene: TRBD1; J gene: TRBJ2-1; clone size: -; V gene: TRBV7-8; CDR3 protein: CASSATGGSYNEQFF; CDR3 DNA: TGTGCCAGCAGCGCGACAGGGGGCTCCTACAATGAGCAGTTCTTC
D gene: -; J gene: TRBJ1-2; clone size: -; V gene: TRBV6-5; CDR3 protein: CASSYGFRGVPNYGYTF; CDR3 DNA: TGTGCCAGCAGTTACGGCTTCCGGGGAGTCCCTAACTATGGCTACACCTTC
D gene: -; J gene: TRBJ2-6; clone size: -; V gene: TRBV4-1; CDR3 protein: CASSLKSTGANVLTF; CDR3 DNA: TGCGCCAGCAGCCTGAAGTCGACTGGGGCCAACGTCCTGACTTTC
D gene: -; J gene: TRBJ1-1; clone size: -; V gene: TRBV7-3; CDR3 protein: CASSLKLDTEAFF; CDR3 DNA: TGTGCCAGCAGCTTAAAATTGGACACTGAAGCTTTCTTT
D gene: -; J gene: TRBJ2-3; clone size: few; V gene: TRBV20-1; CDR3 protein: CSARGGANTQYF; CDR3 DNA: TGCAGTGCTAGAGGGGGTGCGAATACGCAGTATTTT
D gene: -; J gene: TRBJ2-1; clone size: few; V gene: TRBV25-1; CDR3 protein: CASSELRVQTGVFGGSVNEQFF; CDR3 DNA: TGTGCCAGCAGTGAATTGAGAGTGCAGACAGGGGTTTTTGGCGGGAGCGTCAATGAGCAGTTCTTC
D gene: -; J gene: TRBJ1-5; clone size: -; V gene: TRBV7-8; CDR3 protein: CASSLGRTNQPQHF; CDR3 DNA: TGTGCCAGCAGCTTAGGACGGACAAATCAGCCCCAGCATTTT
D gene: -; J gene: TRBJ2-3; clone size: -; V gene: TRBV20-1; CDR3 protein: CSAPEGSTDTQYF; CDR3 DNA: TGCAGTGCACCGGAGGGTTCCACAGATACGCAGTATTTT
D gene: -; J gene: TRBJ1-1; clone size: few; V gene: TRBV9; CDR3 protein: CASSLTGTTNTEAFF; CDR3 DNA: TGTGCCAGCAGCCTCACCGGGACAACGAACACTGAAGCTTTCTTT
D gene: TRBD2; J gene: TRBJ2-7; clone size: -; V gene: TRBV12-3/TRBV12-4; CDR3 protein: CASSRTSGRAGRNEQYF; CDR3 DNA: TGTGCCAGCAGTCGGACTAGCGGGAGGGCCGGTAGGAACGAGCAGTACTTC
D gene: -; J gene: TRBJ2-1; clone size: once; V gene: TRBV20-1; CDR3 protein: CSARDVPGGIYNEQFF; CDR3 DNA: TGCAGTGCTAGAGATGTTCCGGGGGGCATCTACAATGAGCAGTTCTTC
D gene: TRBD1; J gene: TRBJ2-1; clone size: few; V gene: TRBV5-1; CDR3 protein: CASSTMTGAYNEQFF; CDR3 DNA: TGCGCCAGCAGCACTATGACAGGGGCCTACAATGAGCAGTTCTTC
D gene: -; J gene: TRBJ1-1; clone size: few; V gene: TRBV6-1; CDR3 protein: CASSERRVTEAFF; CDR3 DNA: TGTGCCAGCAGTGAAAGGAGGGTCACTGAAGCTTTCTTT
D gene: -; J gene: TRBJ2-7; clone size: few; V gene: TRBV20-1; CDR3 protein: CSARVSGYTYEQYF; CDR3 DNA: TGCAGTGCTAGGGTCAGCGGGTACACCTACGAGCAGTACTTC
D gene: -; J gene: TRBJ2-7; clone size: -; V gene: TRBV11-3; CDR3 protein: CASSLSQGGSYEQYF; CDR3 DNA: TGTGCCAGCAGCTTATCCCAGGGGGGTTCCTACGAGCAGTACTTC
D gene: -; J gene: TRBJ2-7; clone size: few; V gene: TRBV9; CDR3 protein: CASSPRTDAVTQYF; CDR3 DNA: TGTGCCAGCAGCCCACGGACGGATGCGGTCACGCAGTACTTC
D gene: -; J gene: TRBJ2-3; clone size: -; V gene: TRBV7-8; CDR3 protein: CASSPAGGDTQYF; CDR3 DNA: TGTGCCAGCAGCCCGGCGGGTGGAGATACGCAGTATTTT
D gene: -; J gene: TRBJ2-1; clone size: few; V gene: TRBV12-3/TRBV12-4; CDR3 protein: CASSSPRGLNEQFF; CDR3 DNA: TGTGCCAGCAGTTCCCCCCGGGGGCTAAATGAGCAGTTCTTC